These 9 T cell receptor beta chains were sequenced from one sample in a study of blood T cell repertoires in COVID-19. The repertoire was sequenced with immunoSEQ multiplex PCR; TCRdb's copy has only in-frame clones and lacks some. The data contain about 440,000 clones, approximately 90% of them singletons. Sequencing was carried out using peripheral blood. The origin of the receptors is a woman aged 25 to 45 with acute or convalescent COVID-19.

V is TRBV28 and J is TRBJ2-1; D unresolved. Germline values: CDR1 MDHEN, CDR2 SYDVKM. The germline V and J ends were trimmed by 3 bases and 5 bases, with 2 bases remaining between them. There are 11 residues in the CDR3. This CDR3 is CASSFNNEQFF. In DNA form, the CDR3 reads TGTGCCAGCAGTTTTAACAATGAGCAGTTCTTC.

This chain joins TRBV2 and TRBJ2-3; 10 bases map to TRBD2. V lost 1 base and J lost 1; bases outside the gene matches: 2. This CDR3 has 16 residues. The germline V gene encodes CDR1 SNHLY and CDR2 FYNNEI. The CDR3 loop reads CASSEGLAGGTDTQYF. In DNA, the CDR3 is TGTGCCAGCAGTGAAGGGCTAGCGGGGGGCACAGATACGCAGTATTTT.

The chain is built from TRBV5-4 and TRBJ2-1; 9 bases are shared with TRBD2. V trimming: 3 bases; J trimming: 5 bases; junction bases outside the gene matches: 6. CDR1 SGHNT and CDR2 YYREEE come from the germline V gene (reference sequence). The CDR3 runs 15 residues. The CDR3 DNA is TGTGCCAGCAGCTCGGGGACTAGCCCCCACAATGAGCAGTTCTTC. This codes for CASSSGTSPHNEQFF.

The chain couples TRBV6-1 to TRBJ1-1, with D perhaps TRBD1 (6 bases). The CDR3 length is 14 residues. Trimming pared 2 bases from V and 5 bases from J, leaving 12 bases between. From germline, CDR1 is MNHNS and CDR2 SASEGT. DNA of the CDR3: TGTGCCAGCAGTGAAATCGTCAGGGGAACTGAAGCTTTCTTT. This translates into CASSEIVRGTEAFF.

V gene TRBV5-1 combines with J gene TRBJ2-3; 8 nucleotides align to TRBD1. Germline-derived CDR1 and CDR2 are SGHRS and YFSETQ. V shed 4 bases, J shed 7 bases, and the junction held 14 bases outside the gene matches. CDR3 length equals 16 residues. The CDR3 reads CASSEDGRGRRYTQYF. CDR3 nucleotides: TGCGCCAGCAGCGAGGATGGCAGGGGGCGCCGATATACGCAGTATTTT. The variable domain in full, completed from reference TRBV5-1 and TRBJ2-3, reads KAGVTQTPRYLIKTRGQQVTLSCSPISGHRSVSWYQQTPGQGLQFLFEYFSETQRNKGNFPGRFSGRQFSNSRSEMNVSTLELGDSALYLCASSEDGRGRRYTQYFGPGTRLTVL.

As DNA, the CDR3 is TGTGCCAGCCACCGGGGGGGGGCAGATGGCTACACCTTC. It encodes CASHRGGADGYTF. The chain carries TRBV6-5 and TRBJ1-2; TRBD1 might be the D (6 bases). The CDR3 has 13 residues. V was cut by 8 bases and J by 6 bases, with 16 bases left in between. CDR1 and CDR2 from the germline V gene are MNHEY and SVGAGI.

The DNA of the CDR3 is TGTGCCAGCAGTTTTTATGCGGGACAGGGAAACACCATATATTTT. Translated, it gives CASSFYAGQGNTIYF. This chain uses TRBV28 with TRBJ1-3; 7 bases fit TRBD1. The V gene end was trimmed by 3 bases and the J gene end by 4 bases; junction bases not matched to a gene: 6. The CDR3 has 15 residues. The V gene's germline CDR1 is MDHEN and CDR2 SYDVKM.

The chain has TRBV12-5 and TRBJ1-2; 7 bases agree with TRBD1. The J segment lost 6 bases and the V segment lost 2 bases, leaving 12 bases of the junction unmatched. Germline CDR1 LGHNT, CDR2 FRNRAP. This CDR3 contains 16 residues. The CDR3 protein is CASGLTTATGTNGYTF. The CDR3 DNA reads as TGTGCTAGTGGTTTGACTACGGCGACAGGGACAAATGGCTACACCTTC.

This chain joins TRBV11-2 and TRBJ1-2; D remains unclear. Germline values: CDR1 SGHAT, CDR2 FQNNGV. V lost 1 base and J 9 bases, leaving 15 bases between the germline ends. CDR3 length equals 14 residues. CDR3 region: CASSLGGGLGSYTF. The CDR3 DNA reads as TGTGCCAGCAGCTTAGGAGGCGGCCTCGGGAGCTACACCTTC.